These 9 T cell receptor beta chains came from one sample sequenced in a study of blood T cell repertoires in COVID-19. Here immunoSEQ multiplex PCR was the method, and the copy in TCRdb shows in-frame clones only, minus some. The sample shows 100,000 to 150,000 clones, more than 70% of them seen only once. Sequencing was done on a sample of peripheral blood. The receptor set was obtained from a woman aged 25 to 45 who had recovered from COVID-19.

The gene calls are TRBV2 and TRBJ2-2; unclear D gene. The CDR3 contains 13 residues. Trimming cost V 3 bases and J 1 base, with 3 bases left between them. CDR1 is SNHLY and CDR2 is FYNNEI in the germline V gene. CDR3 sequence (DNA): TGTGCCAGCAGTGACGGGAACACCGGGGAGCTGTTTTTT. Translation gives CASSDGNTGELFF.

In this sample, this clone turned up a few times. The rearrangement joins TRBV5-1 to TRBJ2-1, with 7 bases that match TRBD1. This CDR3 region has 15 residues. CDR1 is SGHRS and CDR2 is YFSETQ in the germline V gene. V shed 4 bases and J 2 bases; nucleotides not matched to a gene: 6. CDR3 nucleotide sequence: TGCGCCAGCAGCCCGCAGGGGGTGGCCTACAATGAGCAGTTCTTC. It encodes CASSPQGVAYNEQFF.

This clone was seen only once. DNA for the CDR3: TGTGCCAGCGTACTGTACGAGCAGTACTTC. Its translation is CASVLYEQYF. The chain has TRBV5-6 and TRBJ2-7, with unresolved D. Germline-derived CDR1 and CDR2 are SGHDT and YYEEEE. The CDR3 is made up of 10 amino acids. V lost 7 bases and J lost 4, with 6 bases in between.

The chain combines TRBV4-2 with TRBJ2-2, with D maybe TRBD1 (6 bases). In germline, CDR1 is LGHNA, CDR2 YNFKEQ. This CDR3 is 14 amino acids long. Trimming took off 4 bases at V and 0 bases at J, with 6 bases between the two ends. CDR3 sequence: CASSRDTNTGELFF. The CDR3 DNA reads TGTGCCAGCAGCCGGGACACGAACACCGGGGAGCTGTTTTTT.

The chain uses TRBV18 and TRBJ1-5; no clear D gene. V shed 2 bases and J shed 4 bases, with 12 bases lying between them. CDR1 is KGHSH, CDR2 LQKENI, per germline. The CDR3 consists of 15 residues. For the CDR3, the DNA is TGTGCCAGCTCACCAGGATGGGCCGATAATCAGCCCCAGCATTTT. This sequence encodes CASSPGWADNQPQHF.

This clone has a single count. The rearrangement uses TRBV7-9 and TRBJ1-2, with a possible D match to TRBD1 (6 bases). The CDR3 is 14 amino acids. The germline CDR1 and CDR2 sequences are SEHNR and FQNEAQ (reference sequence). V lost 1 base and J 5 bases, leaving 11 bases between the germline ends. CDR3 loop: CASSLVGQGYGYTF. CDR3 sequence (DNA): TGTGCCAGCAGCTTAGTGGGGCAGGGGTATGGCTACACCTTC.

This clone has a count of ten or more. CDR3 DNA sequence: TGCGCCAGCAGCCAAGATACGGCACGGCGGGTCGATGGCTACACCTTC. Translation: CASSQDTARRVDGYTF. V and J are TRBV4-1 and TRBJ1-2; D call uncertain. V lost 0 bases and J lost 6, with 17 bases in between. The CDR3 extends over 16 amino acids. Germline V gene data show CDR1 as MGHRA and CDR2 as YSYEKL.

This clone was observed a single time. The junction differs from germline at one of its ends, possibly a read error. The chain couples TRBV7-2 to TRBJ1-3, with D unresolved. Germline assignment: CDR1 SGHTA and CDR2 FQGNSA. The CDR3 totals 16 residues. The CDR3 bases are TGTGCCAGCAACTTAGCATCGCGATCCTCTGGAAACACCATATATTTT. It yields the protein CASNLASRSSGNTIYF.

This chain links TRBV3-1 (or the pseudogene TRBV3-2) with TRBJ2-5; the match to TRBD2 covers 9 bases. This CDR3 has 18 residues. Germline assignment: CDR1 LGHDT and CDR2 YNNKEL (reference sequence). The V gene end was trimmed by 0 bases and the J gene end by 7 bases; junction bases not matched to a gene: 15. The CDR3 DNA follows: TGTGCCAGCAGCCAAGATAGTTCCGAGCGGGGGGCCCCTCGGACCCAGTACTTC. Its translation is CASSQDSSERGAPRTQYF.